This T cell receptor beta chain emerged from a study of cytomegalovirus exposure and HLA in healthy donors. Broader study findings: Cytomegalovirus association was listed for around 170 TCR beta chains. In a later analysis, TCR association rates varied by HLA locus: DRB1 most, HLA-C fewest.

The CDR3 sequence is 13 residues long. The germline CDR1 and CDR2 sequences are MNHNS and SASEGT. Primers included in the PCR were 60 Vbeta and 13 Jbeta primers. The protocol was immunoSEQ multiplex PCR, while the TCRdb copy is restricted to in-frame clones and leaves out a portion. The table has around 88,000 clones, roughly 80% seen once; the top ten hold under 7.5%. This clone has only a few counts. Its antigen remains unknown. The junction shows a germline mismatch at one end, possibly a read error. Sequencing input: PBMCs. This TCR was recovered from a man in his fifties in good health and CMV-seropositive. The gene calls are TRBV6-1 and TRBJ1-1, with D possibly being TRBD1 (5 bases). The DNA of the CDR3 is TGTGCCGGCAGGGAGGGCTTAGACACTGAAGCTTTCTTT. It specifies CAGREGLDTEAFF.